This TCR beta chain stems from a study of blood T cell repertoires in COVID-19. Looking at the study overall: Samples of COVID-19 (acute and convalescent) were obtained from the United States, Italy and Spain.

Using immunoSEQ multiplex PCR, the repertoire was profiled, and TCRdb retains in-frame clones only, with some absent. Here the sample spans about 220,000 clones, roughly 80% being singletons. The sequenced material came from peripheral blood. The clonotype was recovered from a woman aged 60-75 years who had recovered from COVID-19.

In DNA, the CDR3 is TGTGCCAGTAGTGAAACCGCGGGACGCAACTACGAGCAGTACTTC. This encodes CASSETAGRNYEQYF. The V gene is TRBV19, the J gene TRBJ2-7; possible D gene TRBD2, 6 bases. The germline V gene encodes CDR1 LNHDA and CDR2 SQIVND (reference sequence). This CDR3 has 15 residues. The V gene lost 5 bases and the J gene lost 3 bases, with 17 bases spanning the gap. Full variable domain (missing parts from reference TRBV19 and TRBJ2-7): DGGITQSPKYLFRKEGQNVTLSCEQNLNHDAMYWYRQDPGQGLRLIYYSQIVNDFQKGDIAEGYSVSREKKESFPLTVTSAQKNPTAFYLCASSETAGRNYEQYFGPGTRLTVT.